The present T cell receptor beta chain was sequenced within a study of T cell responses to AZD1222 COVID-19 vaccine (dated by TCRdb to about 2021). As for the study more broadly: A total of more than 230 trial participants underwent TCR sequencing, of whom 207 had received two doses of AZD1222 and some 26 had received two doses of the MenACWY control vaccine. Trial participants were enrolled by age into subgroups of 18-55, 56-69 and 70-plus years, and around 150, 29 and 61 TCR-sequenced participants, respectively, were included in these subgroups. Results and caveats for the whole study, not just this receptor: The whole spike protein was spanned by vaccine-associated CD4 TCRs, and dominant responses were seen in regions 160-218 and 743-854. Spike-specific TCR breadth and depth rose significantly after two AZD1222 doses compared with day 0 and with MenACWY recipients. Participants were mostly white British and included more females than males, and it was suggested by the authors that clonal diversity may have been underestimated. Because no day 14 peak-response samples were available, repertoires were characterized only after the peak T cell response. Nearly half of unique spike-specific TCRs reportedly recognized epitopes outside regions mutated in the B.1.351 and B.1.1.7 variants. Only 5 to 7 AZD1222 recipients were SARS-CoV-2 seropositive at baseline, limiting conclusions about previously exposed vaccinees. In the small 56-69-year group, the increase in depth fell short of significance, most likely because of low power.

With regard to this clone: No antigen is known for it. No base quality values were provided; no much bigger clone lies one nucleotide off.

The CDR3 regions of human TCRbeta chains were analyzed by immunosequencing. The study's processing was this. TCRs in the repertoires were matched against a reference library of SARS-CoV-2-specific TCRs that had been generated with the MIRA antigen-specificity platform. Breadth was defined as the fraction of unique TCRs that were SARS-CoV-2-associated, and depth was defined as the fraction of total T cells that were SARS-CoV-2-associated. Using the MIRA data, each spike-specific TCR was mapped to the spike region that the TCR reacts to and placed in a CD4 or CD8 class. Log10-transformed breadth and depth values were compared by one-way ANOVA with Sidak's multiple comparisons tests. Entries here come from immuneACCESS through TCRdb and include only in-frame sequences with V and J called. Some clones fail to appear in such tables; in the studies checked, an unresolved V gene covers under half of the shortfall, and the cause of the remainder is unknown. V and J calls and clone size are copied from that table; D and trimming were computed from the DNA. Recorded for this sample are some 25,000 clones; about 88% of them occurred a single time. Approximately 8.6% of the sample belongs to the ten largest clones.

The V and J ends are trimmed by 2 bases and 1 base, leaving 10 bases between them. The CDR3, from cysteine to phenylalanine, totals 14 residues. CDR3 DNA only is kept here, 42 bases in frame from base 1. According to the study, the label for this sample's time point signals: about 28 days (+/-7) after the second vaccine dose. AZD1222 recipients with second doses at about 4 weeks or about 12 weeks were pooled, because spike-specific TCR depth and breadth did not differ between schedules. Vaccinee samples came from UK trials COV001 and COV002, including a single-blind randomized controlled phase 2/3 trial of AZD1222 (ChAdOx1 nCoV-19) in healthy adults. For TCRbeta chain sequencing, PBMC samples from trial participants were taken at day 0 and at day 28 after the second dose.

The sample was peripheral blood, taken 28 days after the second AZD1222 dose. This TCR came from an adult who received the AZD1222 COVID-19 vaccine. The chain joins TRBV5-3 to TRBJ2-7; no D gene is confidently identified. Being an ORF, TRBV5-3 has a function that is uncertain. The DNA reads as follows: TGTGCCAGAAGCTTTTCCCCCCCTTCCTACGAGCAGTACTTC. It encodes CARSFSPPSYEQYF.